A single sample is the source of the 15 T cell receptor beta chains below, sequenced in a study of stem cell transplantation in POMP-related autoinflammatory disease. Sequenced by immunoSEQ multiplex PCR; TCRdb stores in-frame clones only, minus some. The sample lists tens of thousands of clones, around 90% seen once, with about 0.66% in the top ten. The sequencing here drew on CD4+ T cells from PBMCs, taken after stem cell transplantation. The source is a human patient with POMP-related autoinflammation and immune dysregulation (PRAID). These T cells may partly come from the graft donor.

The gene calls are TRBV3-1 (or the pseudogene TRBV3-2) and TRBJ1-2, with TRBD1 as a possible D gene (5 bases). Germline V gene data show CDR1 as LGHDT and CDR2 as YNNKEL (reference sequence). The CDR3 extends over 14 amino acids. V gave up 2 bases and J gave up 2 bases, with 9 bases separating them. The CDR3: CASSQTQGNYGYTF. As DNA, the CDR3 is TGTGCCAGCAGCCAAACCCAGGGCAACTATGGCTACACCTTC.

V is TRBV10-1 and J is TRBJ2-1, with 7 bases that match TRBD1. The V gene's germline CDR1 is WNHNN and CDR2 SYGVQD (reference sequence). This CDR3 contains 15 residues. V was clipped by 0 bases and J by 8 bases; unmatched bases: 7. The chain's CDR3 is CASSESGRRGHEQFF. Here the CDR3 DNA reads TGCGCCAGCAGTGAGTCGGGTCGTAGGGGGCATGAGCAGTTCTTC.

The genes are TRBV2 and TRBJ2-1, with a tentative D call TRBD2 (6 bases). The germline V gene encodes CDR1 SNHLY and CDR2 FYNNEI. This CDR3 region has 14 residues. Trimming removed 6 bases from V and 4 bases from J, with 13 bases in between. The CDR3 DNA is TGTGCCAGCAGGGGTGGGGGGATTTACAATGAGCAGTTCTTC. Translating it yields CASRGGGIYNEQFF.

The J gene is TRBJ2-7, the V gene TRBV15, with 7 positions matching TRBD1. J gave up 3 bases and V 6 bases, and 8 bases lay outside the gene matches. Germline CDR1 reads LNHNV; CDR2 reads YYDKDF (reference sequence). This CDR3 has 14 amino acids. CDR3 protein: CATSSRDRSYEQYF. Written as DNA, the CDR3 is TGTGCCACCAGTAGCCGGGACAGAAGCTACGAGCAGTACTTC. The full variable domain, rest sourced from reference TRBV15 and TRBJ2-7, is DAMVIQNPRYQVTQFGKPVTLSCSQTLNHNVMYWYQQKSSQAPKLLFHYYDKDFNNEADTPDNFQSRRPNTSFCFLDIRSPGLGDTAMYLCATSSRDRSYEQYFGPGTRLTVT.

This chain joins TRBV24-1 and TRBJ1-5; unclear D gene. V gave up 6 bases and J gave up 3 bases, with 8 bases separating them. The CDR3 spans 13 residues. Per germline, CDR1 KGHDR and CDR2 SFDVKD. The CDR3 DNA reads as TGTGCCACCAGTCCAAGTTTCAATCAGCCCCAGCATTTT. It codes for CATSPSFNQPQHF.

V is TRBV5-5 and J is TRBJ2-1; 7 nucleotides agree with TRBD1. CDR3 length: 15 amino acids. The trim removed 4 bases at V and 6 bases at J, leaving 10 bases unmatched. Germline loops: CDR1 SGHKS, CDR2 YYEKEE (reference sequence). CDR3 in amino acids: CASSMTGFPINEQFF. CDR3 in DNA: TGTGCCAGCAGCATGACAGGGTTCCCCATCAATGAGCAGTTCTTC.

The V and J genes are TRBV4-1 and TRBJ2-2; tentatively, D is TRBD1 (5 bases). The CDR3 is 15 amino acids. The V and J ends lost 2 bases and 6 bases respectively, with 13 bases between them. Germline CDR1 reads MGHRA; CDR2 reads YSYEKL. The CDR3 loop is CASSQPLRAPGELFF. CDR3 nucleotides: TGCGCCAGCAGCCAACCCCTCAGGGCCCCCGGGGAGCTGTTTTTT.

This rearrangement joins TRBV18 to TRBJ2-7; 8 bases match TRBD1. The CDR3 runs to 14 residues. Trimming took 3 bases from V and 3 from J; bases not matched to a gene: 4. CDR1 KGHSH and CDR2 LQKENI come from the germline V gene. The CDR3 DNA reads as TGTGCCAGCTCACCCTGGGACAGGATCTACGAGCAGTACTTC. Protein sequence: CASSPWDRIYEQYF.

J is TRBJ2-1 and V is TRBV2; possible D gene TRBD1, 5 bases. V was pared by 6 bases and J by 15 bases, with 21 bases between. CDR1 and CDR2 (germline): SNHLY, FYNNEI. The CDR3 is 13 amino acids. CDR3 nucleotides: TGTGCCAGCAGGACTTTCGACAGTTCGCACGCGTTCTTC. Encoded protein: CASRTFDSSHAFF.

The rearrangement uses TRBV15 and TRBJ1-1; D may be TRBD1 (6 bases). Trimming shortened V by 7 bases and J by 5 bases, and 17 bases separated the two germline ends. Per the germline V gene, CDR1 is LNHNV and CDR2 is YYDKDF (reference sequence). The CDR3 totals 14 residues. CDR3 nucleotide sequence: TGTGCCACCAAAGCGGGACATGCCGGGACTGAAGCTTTCTTT. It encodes CATKAGHAGTEAFF.

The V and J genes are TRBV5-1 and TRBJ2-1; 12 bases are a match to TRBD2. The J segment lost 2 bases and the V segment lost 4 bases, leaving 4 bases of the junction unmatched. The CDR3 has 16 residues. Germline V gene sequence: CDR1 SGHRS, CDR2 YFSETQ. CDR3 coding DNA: TGCGCCAGCAGCACCCGGACTAGCGGGACCTACAATGAGCAGTTCTTC. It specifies CASSTRTSGTYNEQFF.

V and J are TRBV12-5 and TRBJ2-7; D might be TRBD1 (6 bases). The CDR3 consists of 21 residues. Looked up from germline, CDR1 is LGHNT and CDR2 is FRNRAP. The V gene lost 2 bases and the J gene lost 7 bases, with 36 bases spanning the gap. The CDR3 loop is CASGLPQGEAGETTASKEQYV. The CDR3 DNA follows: TGTGCTAGTGGTTTGCCACAGGGTGAGGCAGGGGAGACTACCGCCTCTAAGGAGCAGTACGTC.

The DNA for the CDR3 is TGCGCCAGCAGCCAAGAGGTCTCACGGTTCCTCCTCCAGTACTTC. Translating gives CASSQEVSRFLLQYF. The V gene is TRBV4-1, the J gene TRBJ2-5; unclear D gene. V was clipped by 0 bases and J by 10 bases, with 18 bases between them. The CDR3 totals 15 residues. Germline V gene sequence: CDR1 MGHRA, CDR2 YSYEKL.

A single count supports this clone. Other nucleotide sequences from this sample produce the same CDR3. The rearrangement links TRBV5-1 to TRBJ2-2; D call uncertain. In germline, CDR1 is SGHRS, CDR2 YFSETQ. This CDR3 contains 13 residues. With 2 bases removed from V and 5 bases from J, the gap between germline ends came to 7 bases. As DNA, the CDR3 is TGCGCCAGCAGCTTTTCCGGGACCGGGGAGCTGTTTTTT. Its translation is CASSFSGTGELFF.

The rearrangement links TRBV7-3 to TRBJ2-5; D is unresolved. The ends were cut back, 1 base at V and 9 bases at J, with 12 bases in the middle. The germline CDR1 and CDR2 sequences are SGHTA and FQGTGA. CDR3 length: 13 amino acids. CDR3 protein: CASSLIPFDAQYF. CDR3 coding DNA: TGTGCCAGCAGCTTAATCCCGTTTGACGCCCAGTACTTC. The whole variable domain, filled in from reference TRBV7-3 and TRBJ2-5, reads GAGVSQTPSNKVTEKGKYVELRCDPISGHTALYWYRQSLGQGPEFLIYFQGTGAADDSGLPNDRFFAVRPEGSVSTLKIQRTERGDSAVYLCASSLIPFDAQYFGPGTRLLVL.